The present T cell receptor (beta chain) was sequenced within a study of molecular identifiers for immune sequencing clone quantification. TCRdb ran MiXCR on the PCR reads and lists one entry per CDR3 protein. The sample consists of about 640,000 distinct CDR3 sequences, about 20% of them appearing once. Sorting defined naive CD8 T cells as CD8+CD4-CCR7+CD45RA+. This clonotype was seen repeatedly, ten times or more. The target antigen is unknown. Germline CDR1 MNHEY, CDR2 SMNVEV (reference sequence). V lost 2 bases, J lost 4 bases, and 15 bases lay in between. The CDR3 is made up of 15 amino acids. Regarding the study as a whole: Because of identical TCR molecules sharing a barcode, sizes of highly expanded clones could be underestimated.

Sequencing input: naive CD8+ T cells from blood, with Jurkat cell RNA spiked in. As for subset: FACS-sorted CD8+CD4-CCR7+CD45RA+ naive T cells. The source of this sequence is a human donor in good health. Some libraries in this study had Jurkat cell RNA spiked in. V is TRBV27 and J is TRBJ2-7; D possibly matches TRBD1 or TRBD2 (7 bases each). For the CDR3, the DNA is TGTGCCAGCAGTTTAAGGACTAGGGGGCGGTACGAGCAGTACTTC. Its translation: CASSLRTRGRYEQYF.